One and the same sample provided the 21 T cell receptor beta chains below, sequenced in a study of cytomegalovirus exposure and HLA in healthy donors. Primers included in the PCR were 60 Vbeta and 13 Jbeta primers. Measured with immunoSEQ multiplex PCR; TCRdb has only the in-frame clones, and not every one. The sample yields approximately 74,000 clones, approximately 75% seen once. Sequences were obtained from PBMCs. The receptors originated from a man in his sixties in good health and CMV-seropositive.

By share, this clone ranks as medium-sized. V usage is TRBV6-1 and J usage is TRBJ2-3, with 9 nucleotides matching TRBD1. Germline loops: CDR1 MNHNS, CDR2 SASEGT. With 4 bases clipped from V and 2 bases from J, the junction kept 1 base outside the gene matches. The CDR3 has 14 residues. DNA for the CDR3: TGTGCCAGCAGTGGACAGGGGGACACAGATACGCAGTATTTT. Translated, it gives CASSGQGDTDTQYF.

This chain connects TRBV7-9 to TRBJ1-2; 8 bases align to TRBD1. The CDR3 covers 17 residues. J lost 4 bases, V lost 4 bases, and 14 bases had no gene match. CDR1 and CDR2 (germline): SEHNR, FQNEAQ (reference sequence). The CDR3 region is CASSYPANRGDSYGYTF. The DNA of the CDR3 is TGTGCCAGCAGCTACCCGGCGAACAGGGGGGACTCCTATGGCTACACCTTC.

The chain combines TRBV4-1 with TRBJ1-3; no firm D call. Trimming removed 0 bases from V and 0 bases from J, with 6 bases in between. Germline-derived CDR1 and CDR2 are MGHRA and YSYEKL. This CDR3 comprises 15 residues. The CDR3 sequence is CASSQDFGSGNTIYF. The DNA of the CDR3 is TGCGCCAGCAGCCAAGATTTCGGCTCTGGAAACACCATATATTTT.

The V call is TRBV23-1, the J call TRBJ1-1, with 7 bases fitting TRBD1. TRBV23-1 is an ORF; its function is uncertain. The CDR3 runs 14 residues. J was trimmed by 6 bases and V by 6 bases; bases with no gene match: 10. CDR3 protein: CASSRTGTRAEAFF. In DNA form, the CDR3 reads TGCGCCAGCAGCAGGACAGGTACAAGGGCTGAAGCTTTCTTT.

V is TRBV14 and J is TRBJ1-2; D call uncertain. CDR3 length equals 18 residues. Germline loops: CDR1 SGHDN, CDR2 FVKESK. Trimming cost V 7 bases and J 4 bases, with 28 bases left between them. The CDR3 DNA is TGTGCCAGCAATTCTGCGGGCTCGGCAGTTCCTACGATCTATGGCTACACCTTC. Translated, it gives CASNSAGSAVPTIYGYTF. Using reference TRBV14 and TRBJ1-2 for the parts outside the CDR3, the full variable domain is EAGVTQFPSHSVIEKGQTVTLRCDPISGHDNLYWYRRVMGKEIKFLLHFVKESKQDESGMPNNRFLAERTGGTYSTLKVQPAELEDSGVYFCASNSAGSAVPTIYGYTFGSGTRLTVV.

This CDR3 is CASSSGTSGRSYNEQFF. The CDR3 DNA reads TGTGCCAGCAGCTCCGGGACTAGCGGGAGGTCCTACAATGAGCAGTTCTTC. This sequence joins TRBV5-4 and TRBJ2-1; 15 nucleotides align to TRBD2. Germline CDR1 SGHNT, CDR2 YYREEE (reference sequence). The junction had 2 bases not matched to a gene; V was cut back by 3 bases and J by 1 base. This CDR3 contains 17 residues.

The chain employs TRBV13 and TRBJ2-3; 12 bases are a match to TRBD2. V gave up 2 bases and J gave up 4 bases; unmatched junction bases: 10. The CDR3 spans 18 residues. CDR1 and CDR2 (germline): PRHDT, FYEKMQ (reference sequence). The CDR3, as DNA: TGTGCCAGCAGCTTAATGGTTCTAGCGGGAGGGAAGCCAGATACGCAGTATTTT. It is translated as CASSLMVLAGGKPDTQYF.

The chain employs TRBV13 and TRBJ1-1; D is possibly TRBD1 (5 bases). V was shortened by 0 bases and J by 4 bases, with 12 bases between the two germline ends. This CDR3 region has 15 residues. Germline assignment: CDR1 PRHDT and CDR2 FYEKMQ (reference sequence). CDR3 in DNA: TGTGCCAGCAGCTTAGGAGAGGTCGGGGGCACTGAAGCTTTCTTT. This translates into CASSLGEVGGTEAFF.

The rearrangement uses TRBV5-1 and TRBJ2-6; TRBD1 matches at 8 bases. The CDR3 is made up of 19 amino acids. The V and J ends lost 5 bases and 0 bases, in that order; junction bases with no gene match: 13. Germline-derived CDR1 and CDR2 are SGHRS and YFSETQ. CDR3 sequence reads: CASRRTGSTSLSGANVLTF. As DNA, the CDR3 is TGCGCCAGCAGGCGGACAGGGTCGACTTCACTCTCTGGGGCCAACGTCCTGACTTTC.

This clone appeared a single time. This chain links TRBV7-9 with TRBJ2-1; D remains unclear. The V gene's germline CDR1 is SEHNR and CDR2 FQNEAQ (reference sequence). The CDR3 length is 13 residues. The V end was cut by 1 base, the J end by 11 bases, with 12 bases between. CDR3 amino acids: CASSLVASSQQFF. The CDR3 nucleotides read TGTGCCAGCAGCTTAGTTGCGAGTTCCCAGCAGTTCTTC.

The V and J genes are TRBV18 and TRBJ2-7; 10 positions match TRBD1. The V gene end was trimmed by 2 bases and the J gene end by 2 bases; junction bases not matched to a gene: 0. This CDR3 is 14 amino acids long. Germline V gene data show CDR1 as KGHSH and CDR2 as LQKENI. DNA for the CDR3: TGTGCCAGCTCACCAGGACAGGGGGCCTACGAGCAGTACTTC. The encoded protein is CASSPGQGAYEQYF.

V is TRBV10-2 and J is TRBJ2-7; 10 bases line up with TRBD2. The germline CDR1 and CDR2 sequences are WSHSY and SAAADI. V shed 7 bases and J 3 bases; nucleotides not matched to a gene: 9. The CDR3 consists of 15 residues. CDR3 sequence reads: CASTGGLADLYEQYF. The CDR3 coding sequence is TGCGCCAGCACCGGAGGACTAGCGGACCTCTACGAGCAGTACTTC.

The table lists this clone with a few counts. This sequence joins TRBV6-1 and TRBJ1-4; D perhaps matches TRBD1 (6 bases). CDR1 and CDR2 (germline): MNHNS, SASEGT. The CDR3 runs 15 residues. V was clipped by 1 base and J by 1 base, with 7 bases between them. CDR3 sequence: CASSEVGGTNEKLFF. The DNA of the CDR3 is TGTGCCAGCAGTGAAGTAGGGGGAACTAATGAAAAACTGTTTTTT.

V and J are TRBV7-9 and TRBJ1-1; 7 positions match TRBD1. Germline assignment: CDR1 SEHNR and CDR2 FQNEAQ (reference sequence). The J segment lost 4 bases and the V segment lost 6 bases, leaving 5 bases of the junction unmatched. The CDR3 spans 13 residues. The CDR3 region has the DNA TGTGCCAGCAGTCGACAGGGAGTCACTGAAGCTTTCTTT. This codes for CASSRQGVTEAFF.

This chain links TRBV27 with TRBJ2-5; 7 positions match TRBD1. Unmatched junction bases numbered 6, after V lost 6 bases and J lost 5 bases. Germline CDR1 and CDR2: MNHEY and SMNVEV (reference sequence). The CDR3 extends over 13 amino acids. For the CDR3, the DNA is TGTGCCAGCAGAGAACAGGGGACGGAGACCCAGTACTTC. Encoded protein: CASREQGTETQYF.

For this clone: A read error may produce the germline difference seen at one junction end. V gene TRBV7-7 combines with J gene TRBJ2-5, with D perhaps TRBD1 (6 bases). This CDR3 is built from 14 residues. The germline CDR1 and CDR2 sequences are SSHAT and FNYEAQ (reference sequence). This CDR3 reads CASSKQGSQETQYF. Written as DNA, the CDR3 is TGTGCTAGCAGCAAACAGGGTTCCCAAGAGACCCAGTACTTC.

This clone occurred a few times. The CDR3 DNA sequence: TGTGCCAGCCAGGGTAAAACCTCCTCCTACGAGCAGTACTTC. This translates into CASQGKTSSYEQYF. The V and J genes are TRBV2 and TRBJ2-7, with D possibly matching TRBD1 (5 bases). V lost 8 bases and J lost 0, with 14 bases in between. This CDR3 is 14 amino acids long. Germline CDR1 reads SNHLY; CDR2 reads FYNNEI.

J is TRBJ1-6 and V is TRBV5-1, with 8 bases fitting TRBD1. The CDR3 has 16 amino acids. V lost 3 bases, J lost 7 bases, and 9 bases stayed unmatched. Germline CDR1 reads SGHRS; CDR2 reads YFSETQ. Written as DNA, the CDR3 is TGCGCCAGCAGCTCTGGACAGGGAAACAGGAATTCACCCCTCCACTTT. As protein: CASSSGQGNRNSPLHF.

The chain combines TRBV7-2 with TRBJ1-2, with a tentative D call TRBD1 (5 bases). There are 15 residues in the CDR3. CDR1 and CDR2 (germline): SGHTA, FQGNSA. V was trimmed by 5 bases and J by 7 bases, leaving 20 bases between them. The CDR3 sequence is CASSQLLVGLGGYTF. The CDR3 nucleotides are TGTGCCAGCAGCCAATTGCTTGTGGGGCTCGGTGGCTACACCTTC.

The rearrangement links TRBV5-4 to TRBJ2-5; TRBD2 might be the D (5 bases). Trimming shortened V by 2 bases and J by 3 bases, and 11 bases separated the two germline ends. Germline V CDR1 and CDR2: SGHNT, YYREEE (reference sequence). There are 14 residues in the CDR3. This CDR3 is CASSFPSEEETQYF. For the CDR3, the DNA is TGTGCCAGCAGCTTCCCCTCGGAGGAAGAGACCCAGTACTTC.

The rearrangement joins TRBV6-6 to TRBJ1-5; D perhaps matches TRBD1 (6 bases). V lost 7 bases and J 7 bases, leaving 17 bases between the germline ends. CDR3 size: 14 residues. CDR1 and CDR2 (germline): MNHNY, SVGAGI (reference sequence). The CDR3 nucleotides are TGTGCCAGCACCCCGGGGGGGGCACGGCAGCCCCAGCATTTT. Translation gives CASTPGGARQPQHF.